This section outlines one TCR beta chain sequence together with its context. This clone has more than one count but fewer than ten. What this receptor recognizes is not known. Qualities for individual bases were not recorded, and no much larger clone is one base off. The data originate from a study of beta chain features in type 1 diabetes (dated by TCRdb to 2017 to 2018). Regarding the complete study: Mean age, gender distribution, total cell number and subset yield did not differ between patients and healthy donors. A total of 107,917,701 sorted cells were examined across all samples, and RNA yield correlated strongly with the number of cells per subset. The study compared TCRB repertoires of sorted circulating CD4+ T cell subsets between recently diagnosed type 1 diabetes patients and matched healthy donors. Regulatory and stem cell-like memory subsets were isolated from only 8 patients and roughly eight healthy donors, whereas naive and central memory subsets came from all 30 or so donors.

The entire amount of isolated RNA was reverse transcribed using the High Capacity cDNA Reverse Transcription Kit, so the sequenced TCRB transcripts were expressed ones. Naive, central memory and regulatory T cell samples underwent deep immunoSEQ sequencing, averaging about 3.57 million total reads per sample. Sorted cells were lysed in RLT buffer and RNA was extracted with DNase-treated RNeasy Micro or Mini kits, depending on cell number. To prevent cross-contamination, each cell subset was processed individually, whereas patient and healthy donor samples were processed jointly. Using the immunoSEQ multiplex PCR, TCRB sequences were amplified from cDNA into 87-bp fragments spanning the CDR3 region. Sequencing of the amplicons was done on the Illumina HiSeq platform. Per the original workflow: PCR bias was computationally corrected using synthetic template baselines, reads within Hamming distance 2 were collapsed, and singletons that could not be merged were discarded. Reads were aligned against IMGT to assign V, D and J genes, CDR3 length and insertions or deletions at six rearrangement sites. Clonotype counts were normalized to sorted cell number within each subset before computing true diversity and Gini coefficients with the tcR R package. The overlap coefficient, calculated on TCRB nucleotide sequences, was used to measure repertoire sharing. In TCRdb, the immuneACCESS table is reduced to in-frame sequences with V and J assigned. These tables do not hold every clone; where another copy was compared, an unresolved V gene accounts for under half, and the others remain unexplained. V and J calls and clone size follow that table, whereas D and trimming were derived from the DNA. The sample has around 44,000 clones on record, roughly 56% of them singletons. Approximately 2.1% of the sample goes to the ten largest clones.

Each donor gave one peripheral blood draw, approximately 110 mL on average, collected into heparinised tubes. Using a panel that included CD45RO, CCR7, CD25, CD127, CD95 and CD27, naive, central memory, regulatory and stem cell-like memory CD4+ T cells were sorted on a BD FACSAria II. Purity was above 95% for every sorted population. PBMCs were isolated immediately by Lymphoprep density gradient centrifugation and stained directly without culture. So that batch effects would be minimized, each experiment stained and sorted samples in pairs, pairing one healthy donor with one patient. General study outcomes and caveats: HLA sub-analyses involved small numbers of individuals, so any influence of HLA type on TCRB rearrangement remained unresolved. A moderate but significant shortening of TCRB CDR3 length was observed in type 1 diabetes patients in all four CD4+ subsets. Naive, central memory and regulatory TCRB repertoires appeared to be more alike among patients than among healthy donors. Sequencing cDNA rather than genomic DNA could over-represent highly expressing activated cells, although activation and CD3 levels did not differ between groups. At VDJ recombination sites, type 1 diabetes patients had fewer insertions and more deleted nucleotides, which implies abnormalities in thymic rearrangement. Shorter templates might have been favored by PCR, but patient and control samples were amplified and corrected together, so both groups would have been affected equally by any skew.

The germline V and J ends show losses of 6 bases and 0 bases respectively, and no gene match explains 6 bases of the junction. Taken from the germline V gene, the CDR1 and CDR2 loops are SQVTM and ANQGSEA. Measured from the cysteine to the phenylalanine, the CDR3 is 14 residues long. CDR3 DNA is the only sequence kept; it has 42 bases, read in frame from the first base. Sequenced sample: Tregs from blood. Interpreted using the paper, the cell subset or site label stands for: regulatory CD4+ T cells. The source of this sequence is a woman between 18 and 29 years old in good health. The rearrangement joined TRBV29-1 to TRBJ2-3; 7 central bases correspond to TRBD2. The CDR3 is CSVPSGTSTDTQYF. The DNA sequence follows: TGCAGCGTACCTAGCGGAACTAGCACAGATACGCAGTATTTT.